This T cell receptor beta chain was identified during a study of cytotoxic CD8 clonotypes in ibrutinib-treated CLL. Study summary: Response samples followed a median around 11 months of treatment, range 6 to 36. Study-wide points: Public clonotypes were rare and shrank or held steady on treatment. Clonality was elevated at ibrutinib response and had returned toward baseline at progression.

Remarks on this clone: Its antigen is not known.

Produced via immunoSEQ multiplex PCR; TCRdb's table is partial and in-frame only. The sample gives fewer than 300,000 clones, 60% to 80% of which show up once; approximately 5.6% is in the top ten. Deletions cut 2 bases from V and 7 bases from J, with 10 bases between. Germline CDR1 reads KGHSH; CDR2 reads LQKENI. The length of the CDR3 is 13 residues. The chain carries TRBV18 and TRBJ2-3, with D possibly being TRBD1 (6 bases). Source: PBMCs, taken at disease progression, from a patient treated with ibrutinib. The TCR comes from a human donor with chronic lymphocytic leukemia. The CDR3 DNA is TGTGCCAGCTCACCATCGAGGGGGAATACGCAGTATTTT. This translates into CASSPSRGNTQYF.